This is a list of T cell receptor beta chains from one sample in a study of T cell repertoires in cytomegalovirus infection. Via MiXCR, TCRdb re-called the reads, giving one row per CDR3 protein. The repertoire holds more than 350,000 distinct CDR3 sequences, with roughly 30% as singletons. Material for sequencing was PBMCs. These receptors came from a human donor in good health (CMV status not recorded). Some clones in this sample may be carry-over from other donors' samples. CDR3s include the opening cysteine and the closing phenylalanine or tryptophan. The order of the fields is D gene, V gene, J gene, clone size, CDR3 protein, CDR3 DNA. The D gene is left open where the match is weak. Rows may omit the clone size; those that give it use once, few, many or a size class.

>.|TRBV7-2|TRBJ2-7|many
CASSPMRVTEQYF
TGTGCCAGCAGCCCGATGCGGGTAACCGAGCAGTACTTC
>TRBD1|TRBV23-1|TRBJ1-2|.
CASSQLIQGNGYTF
TGCGCCAGCAGTCAACTAATACAGGGGAACGGCTACACCTTC
>.|TRBV6-5|TRBJ1-6|.
CASSYSQGSSYNSPLHF
TGTGCCAGCAGTTACTCTCAGGGGAGCTCCTATAATTCACCCCTCCACTTT
>.|TRBV11-3|TRBJ2-1|.
CASSLGLRNNEQFF
TGTGCCAGCAGCTTAGGACTACGGAACAATGAGCAGTTCTTC
>.|TRBV15|TRBJ2-3|.
CATSSISTDTQYF
TGTGCCACCAGCAGCATAAGCACAGATACGCAGTATTTT
>.|TRBV6-2/TRBV6-3|TRBJ1-5|many
CASSYAVEGNQPQHF
TGTGCCAGCAGTTATGCGGTCGAAGGCAATCAGCCCCAGCATTTT
>.|TRBV6-2/TRBV6-3|TRBJ1-6|many
CASSTPQWGSPLHF
TGTGCCAGCAGTACCCCCCAGTGGGGGTCACCCCTCCACTTT
>.|TRBV11-2|TRBJ2-5|few
CASSPDSFQETQYF
TGTGCCAGCAGCCCCGACAGTTTTCAAGAGACCCAGTACTTC
>TRBD1|TRBV20-1|TRBJ1-5|.
CSASSPGGTGGLGQPQHF
TGCAGTGCTAGTAGCCCGGGTGGGACAGGGGGCTTGGGGCAGCCCCAGCATTTT
>.|TRBV5-6|TRBJ1-5|many
CASSFSGSRNQPQHF
TGTGCCAGCAGCTTCTCAGGGTCACGCAATCAGCCCCAGCATTTT
>.|TRBV7-3|TRBJ1-1|many
CASSPFRNSWPEAFF
TGTGCCAGCAGCCCCTTTCGTAATAGTTGGCCTGAAGCTTTCTTT
>TRBD1|TRBV20-1|TRBJ1-3|many
CSAGGGQASGNTIYF
TGCAGTGCGGGTGGGGGACAGGCCTCTGGAAACACCATATATTTT
>.|TRBV28|TRBJ1-1|.
CASSHGGVGTEAFF
TGTGCCAGCAGCCATGGCGGGGTAGGGACTGAAGCTTTCTTT
>.|TRBV6-5|TRBJ2-1|few
CASSYPTRRSYNEQFF
TGTGCCAGCAGTTACCCGACTAGACGCTCCTACAATGAGCAGTTCTTC
>TRBD2|TRBV3-1|TRBJ2-5|.
CASSQGLSSGSQETQYF
TGTGCCAGCAGCCAAGGGCTCTCTAGCGGTTCCCAAGAGACCCAGTACTTC
>TRBD2|TRBV28|TRBJ2-2|.
CASSSRLAGLTGELFF
TGTGCCAGCAGTTCCAGACTAGCGGGTCTCACCGGGGAGCTGTTTTTT
>.|TRBV6-6|TRBJ1-4|.
CASSYPLATNEKLFF
TGTGCCAGCAGTTACCCACTCGCAACTAATGAAAAACTGTTTTTT
>.|TRBV18|TRBJ1-1|few
CASSPVTETPEAFF
TGTGCCAGCTCACCAGTGACAGAGACTCCTGAAGCTTTCTTT
>.|TRBV12-3/TRBV12-4|TRBJ2-1|.
CASSLSGGPGQFF
TGTGCCAGCAGTTTATCTGGGGGGCCGGGGCAGTTCTTC
>TRBD2|TRBV28|TRBJ2-7|.
CASSPATSTYEQYF
TGTGCCAGCAGTCCAGCGACTAGCACCTACGAGCAGTACTTC
>TRBD2|TRBV20-1|TRBJ2-5|.
CSASQLAGGNQETQYF
TGCAGTGCTAGTCAGCTAGCGGGGGGCAACCAAGAGACCCAGTACTTC
>.|TRBV11-2|TRBJ1-1|.
CASSFRSSTGEAFF
TGTGCCAGCAGCTTCCGGTCCTCAACCGGGGAAGCTTTCTTT
>TRBD1|TRBV2|TRBJ2-7|.
CASSPQDRGYNEQYF
TGTGCCAGCAGTCCACAGGACAGGGGCTACAACGAGCAGTACTTC
>.|TRBV5-1|TRBJ2-1|.
CASSRPLYNEQFF
TGCGCCAGCAGCCGCCCCCTTTACAATGAGCAGTTCTTC
>.|TRBV30|TRBJ1-1|.
CAWSRRSLNTEAFF
TGTGCCTGGAGTCGTAGATCTTTGAACACTGAAGCTTTCTTT
>.|TRBV29-1|TRBJ1-1|.
CSVPQGGTEAFF
TGCAGCGTTCCACAGGGAGGCACTGAAGCTTTCTTT
>.|TRBV6-5|TRBJ1-6|.
CASSYSRDQRSSYNSPLHF
TGTGCCAGCAGTTACAGTAGGGACCAAAGGAGCTCCTATAATTCACCCCTCCACTTT